This TCR beta chain was recorded in a study of cytomegalovirus exposure and HLA in healthy donors. Overall study findings and caveats: Researchers left out some V segments, among them TRBV6-2 and TRBV6-3, as indistinguishable.

The germline V gene encodes CDR1 WNHNN and CDR2 SYGVQD (reference sequence). V shed 5 bases and J 6 bases; nucleotides not matched to a gene: 5. The CDR3 spans 15 residues. Details on this clone: Its cognate antigen is unknown.

PCR involved 60 Vbeta and 13 Jbeta primers. The data were produced by immunoSEQ multiplex PCR, yet TCRdb's version contains in-frame clones alone and is incomplete. The top ten clones hold roughly 6% of a sample with 40,000 to 55,000 clones, 72% of them seen once. Sequencing used PBMCs. The TCR sequence derives from a man aged 25-40 years in good health and CMV-seronegative. V usage is TRBV10-1 and J usage is TRBJ2-1; 12 positions agree with TRBD2. CDR3 residues: CASSPLAGGPNEQFF. As DNA, the CDR3 is TGCGCCAGCAGTCCACTAGCGGGAGGCCCCAATGAGCAGTTCTTC.